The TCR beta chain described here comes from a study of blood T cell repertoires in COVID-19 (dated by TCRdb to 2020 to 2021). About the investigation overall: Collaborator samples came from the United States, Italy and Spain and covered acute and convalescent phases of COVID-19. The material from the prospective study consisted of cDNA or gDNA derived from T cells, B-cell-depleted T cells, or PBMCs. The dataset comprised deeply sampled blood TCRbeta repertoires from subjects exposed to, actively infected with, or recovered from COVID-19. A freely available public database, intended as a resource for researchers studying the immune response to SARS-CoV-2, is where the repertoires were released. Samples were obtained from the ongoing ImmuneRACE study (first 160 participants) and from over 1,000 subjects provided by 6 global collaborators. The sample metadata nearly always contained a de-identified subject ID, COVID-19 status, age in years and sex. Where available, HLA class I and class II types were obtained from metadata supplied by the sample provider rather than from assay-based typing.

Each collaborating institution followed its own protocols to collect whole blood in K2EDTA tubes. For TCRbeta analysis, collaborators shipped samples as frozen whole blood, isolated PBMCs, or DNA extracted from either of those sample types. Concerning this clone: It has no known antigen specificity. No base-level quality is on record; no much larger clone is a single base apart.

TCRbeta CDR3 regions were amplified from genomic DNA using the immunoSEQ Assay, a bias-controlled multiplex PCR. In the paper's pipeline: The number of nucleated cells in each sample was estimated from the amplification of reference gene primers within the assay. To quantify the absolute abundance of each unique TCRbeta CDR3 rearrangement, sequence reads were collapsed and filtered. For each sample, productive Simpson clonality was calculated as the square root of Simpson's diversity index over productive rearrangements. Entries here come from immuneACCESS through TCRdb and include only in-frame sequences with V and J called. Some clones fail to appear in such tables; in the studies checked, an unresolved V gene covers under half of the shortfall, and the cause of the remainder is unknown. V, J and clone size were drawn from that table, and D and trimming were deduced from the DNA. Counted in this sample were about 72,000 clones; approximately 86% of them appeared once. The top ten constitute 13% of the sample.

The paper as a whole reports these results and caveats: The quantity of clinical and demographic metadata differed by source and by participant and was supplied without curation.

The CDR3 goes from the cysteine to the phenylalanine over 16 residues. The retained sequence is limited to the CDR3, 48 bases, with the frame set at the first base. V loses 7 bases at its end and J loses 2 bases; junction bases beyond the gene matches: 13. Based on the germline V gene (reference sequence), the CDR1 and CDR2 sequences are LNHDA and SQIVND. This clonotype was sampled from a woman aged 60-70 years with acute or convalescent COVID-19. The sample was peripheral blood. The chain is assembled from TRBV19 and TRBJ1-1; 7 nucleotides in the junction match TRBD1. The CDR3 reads CASTVVGTAANTEAFF. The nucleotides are TGTGCCAGTACCGTTGTGGGGACAGCCGCAAACACTGAAGCTTTCTTT.